This T cell receptor (beta chain) appears in the sequencing data of a study of cytomegalovirus exposure and HLA in healthy donors. In the study overall: The same platform was used for the 110 or so validation repertoires as for the roughly 730 first-cohort repertoires, as reported in a later analysis.

The assay was immunoSEQ multiplex PCR, and TCRdb's table has in-frame clones only and misses some. Found here are about 150,000 clones, 86% of them singletons; the top ten hold under 25%. The CDR3 loop spans 13 amino acids. Per the germline V gene, CDR1 is SGHTA and CDR2 is FQGNSA. Trimming stripped 7 bases from V and 8 bases from J, with 17 bases between. This chain connects TRBV7-2 to TRBJ1-2, with D uncertain. Sample: PBMCs. This TCR was recovered from a man younger than 35 in good health and CMV-seropositive. The chain's CDR3 is CASNLGGEGGYTF. The CDR3 nucleotides are TGTGCCAGCAACCTGGGCGGGGAAGGGGGCTACACCTTC.